Shown below are 6 T cell receptor beta chains from a single sample sequenced in a study of shared clonotypes between healthy human individuals. The assay was immunoSEQ multiplex PCR, and TCRdb's table has in-frame clones only and misses some. The sample has some 980,000 clones, around three quarters seen once; the top ten hold over 1.3%. The sequencing sample was made of memory CD4+ T cells sorted from blood. Subset reported: CD45RA-negative fraction. These TCRs come from a young man in good health.

This clone was seen more than once but under ten times. The chain combines TRBV30 with TRBJ1-1; D may be TRBD1 (5 bases). V gave up 2 bases and J gave up 7 bases, with 14 bases separating them. Germline V gene lookup returns CDR1 GTSNPN and CDR2 SVGIG (reference sequence). The CDR3 is 13 amino acids. CDR3 sequence: CAWSFRQKDEAFF. The CDR3 DNA follows: TGTGCCTGGAGTTTTCGACAGAAAGATGAAGCTTTCTTT.

The chain has TRBV6-5 and TRBJ2-7; weak D call: TRBD1 (6 bases). Germline-derived CDR1 and CDR2 are MNHEY and SVGAGI. The CDR3 extends over 15 amino acids. The V and J ends lost 3 bases and 4 bases respectively, with 16 bases between them. DNA for the CDR3: TGTGCCAGCAGTTATAAGGGGCAGGGGCTGTACGAGCAGTACTTC. As protein: CASSYKGQGLYEQYF.

V and J are TRBV6-1 and TRBJ1-2, with unresolved D. Germline CDR1 reads MNHNS; CDR2 reads SASEGT. The CDR3 covers 13 residues. The V end was cut by 5 bases, the J end by 5 bases, with 12 bases between. CDR3 nucleotides: TGTGCCAGCAGTCCCGAAGTAGGGTATGGCTACACCTTC. Translating gives CASSPEVGYGYTF.

The CDR3 sequence is CATSRDRGNGNTIYF. The DNA of the CDR3 is TGTGCCACCAGCAGAGATCGGGGGAATGGAAACACCATATATTTT. The chain links TRBV15 to TRBJ1-3, with D possibly TRBD1 on 5 matching bases. The CDR3 is 15 amino acids. V lost 0 bases and J lost 3, with 9 bases in between. The V gene's germline CDR1 is LNHNV and CDR2 YYDKDF (reference sequence). Full variable domain (missing parts from reference TRBV15 and TRBJ1-3): DAMVIQNPRYQVTQFGKPVTLSCSQTLNHNVMYWYQQKSSQAPKLLFHYYDKDFNNEADTPDNFQSRRPNTSFCFLDIRSPGLGDTAMYLCATSRDRGNGNTIYFGEGSWLTVV.

Only a few counts were recorded for this clone. Here the CDR3 DNA reads TGTGCCAGCAGGAAACTAGCGGGGGGCGTCTACAATGAGCAGTTCTTC. Encoded protein: CASRKLAGGVYNEQFF. The chain uses TRBV2 and TRBJ2-1; 12 nucleotides line up with TRBD2. The CDR3 runs to 16 residues. Germline V gene data show CDR1 as SNHLY and CDR2 as FYNNEI. After removal of 6 bases from V and 3 bases from J, the junction contained 6 bases not matched to a gene. The complete variable domain, with remaining parts taken from reference TRBV2 and TRBJ2-1, reads EPEVTQTPSHQVTQMGQEVILRCVPISNHLYFYWYRQILGQKVEFLVSFYNNEISEKSEIFDDQFSVERPDGSNFTLKIRSTKLEDSAMYFCASRKLAGGVYNEQFFGPGTRLTVL.

In regard to this clone: Germline is not matched at one junction end, which may reflect a read error. The CDR3: CASSLRKGTGNPEAFF. In DNA form, the CDR3 reads TGTGCCAGCAGCTTACGTAAAGGGACAGGGAACCCTGAAGCTTTCTTT. V gene TRBV7-9 combines with J gene TRBJ1-1; 9 nucleotides match TRBD1. CDR1 SEHNR and CDR2 FQNEAQ come from the germline V gene (reference sequence). The CDR3 is made up of 16 amino acids. Full variable domain (remainder filled in from reference TRBV7-9 and TRBJ1-1): DTGVSQNPRHKITKRGQNVTFRCDPISEHNRLYWYRQTLGQGPEFLTYFQNEAQLEKSRLLSDRFSAERPKGSFSTLEIQRTEQGDSAMYLCASSLRKGTGNPEAFFGQGTRLTVV.